These 11 T cell receptor beta chains came from one sample sequenced in a study of regulatory T cells in long-lasting Graves disease. In building TCR beta libraries, iRepertoire HTBI primers were used together with Arm-PCR of CDR3 regions. TCRdb analysed the multiplex PCR reads with MiXCR anew, one entry per CDR3 protein. This table holds 360,000 or so distinct CDR3 sequences, 23% found once. Time point reported: persistent/refractory GD, antithyroid drugs over 5 years with positive TRAb. The TCR library was made from RNA extracted from PBMCs. The sample was peripheral blood mononuclear cells (PBMCs), taken when the disease was refractory, from a patient treated with antithyroid drugs. The receptors were sampled from a woman in her thirties or forties with Graves disease.

This clonotype has more than one count but fewer than ten. The chain carries TRBV19 and TRBJ1-2; the D is unclear. Germline V lookup: CDR1 LNHDA, CDR2 SQIVND (reference sequence). Trimming removed 7 bases from V and 5 bases from J, with 11 bases in between. This CDR3 contains 12 residues. The CDR3, as DNA: TGTGCCAGTACGCGGGGAGGATATGGCTACACCTTC. It yields the protein CASTRGGYGYTF.

This clonotype came up many times. The chain carries TRBV11-2 and TRBJ2-7; no firm D call. The CDR3 sequence is 13 residues long. Germline assignment: CDR1 SGHAT and CDR2 FQNNGV. With 7 bases removed from V and 2 bases from J, the gap between germline ends came to 12 bases. The CDR3 region is CASTEPGPYEQYF. DNA of the CDR3: TGTGCCAGCACCGAACCTGGTCCCTACGAGCAGTACTTC. The full variable domain, rest sourced from reference TRBV11-2 and TRBJ2-7, is EAGVAQSPRYKIIEKRQSVAFWCNPISGHATLYWYQQILGQGPKLLIQFQNNGVVDDSQLPKDRFSAERLKGVDSTLKIQPAKLEDSAVYLCASTEPGPYEQYFGPGTRLTVT.

Note on this clonotype: A junction boundary mismatches the germline segment, possibly from a read error. This rearrangement joins TRBV6-1 to TRBJ1-5; tentatively, D is TRBD1 (6 bases). The CDR3 extends over 16 amino acids. Germline V lookup: CDR1 MNHNS, CDR2 SASEGT. The CDR3 here is CAISESGGLSSQPQHF. CDR3 bases: TGTGCCATCAGTGAGTCTGGGGGGCTATCGAGTCAGCCCCAGCATTTT.

This clonotype was recorded many times. This chain joins TRBV28 and TRBJ1-1, with a tentative D call TRBD1 (6 bases). V was clipped by 5 bases and J by 6 bases, with 25 bases between them. The CDR3 consists of 17 residues. The germline V gene encodes CDR1 MDHEN and CDR2 SYDVKM. CDR3 bases: TGTGCCAGCAGTCCGGACCTGGGGGGGGCCCGTAGTTCTGAAGCTTTCTTT. This codes for CASSPDLGGARSSEAFF.

The chain employs TRBV7-3 and TRBJ2-2; D gene uncertain. V was trimmed by 5 bases and J by 0 bases, leaving 7 bases between them. The CDR3 has 14 residues. Germline-derived CDR1 and CDR2 are SGHTA and FQGTGA. CDR3 sequence: CASSQDPNTGELFF. The CDR3 DNA reads TGTGCCAGCAGCCAGGACCCGAACACCGGGGAGCTGTTTTTT.

This clonotype was picked up a small number of times. For the CDR3, the DNA is TGTGCCAGCAGCCCTTTGAGAGGGGGAATTTACGAGCAGTACTTC. Translating gives CASSPLRGGIYEQYF. The chain couples TRBV11-2 to TRBJ2-7; D is possibly TRBD1 (6 bases). This CDR3 region has 15 residues. Deletions cut 5 bases from V and 4 bases from J, with 18 bases between. Germline CDR1 reads SGHAT; CDR2 reads FQNNGV. Variable domain in full (rest from reference TRBV11-2 and TRBJ2-7): EAGVAQSPRYKIIEKRQSVAFWCNPISGHATLYWYQQILGQGPKLLIQFQNNGVVDDSQLPKDRFSAERLKGVDSTLKIQPAKLEDSAVYLCASSPLRGGIYEQYFGPGTRLTVT.

This clonotype was observed a few times. This rearrangement joins TRBV5-1 to TRBJ1-4, with D unresolved. Trimming took off 0 bases at V and 3 bases at J, with 15 bases between the two ends. CDR1 is SGHRS and CDR2 is YFSETQ in the germline V gene. This CDR3 comprises 17 residues. The CDR3 DNA is TGCGCCAGCAGCTTGGACCCAAAGGAGGGTCCTAATGAAAAACTGTTTTTT. It translates to CASSLDPKEGPNEKLFF.

This clonotype occurred many times. The chain combines TRBV20-1 with TRBJ2-5; D ambiguous. Trimming took 2 bases from V and 5 from J, leaving 12 bases between them. Looked up from germline, CDR1 is DFQATT and CDR2 is SNEGSKA (reference sequence). The CDR3 is made up of 13 amino acids. CDR3 loop: CSARRTSRETQYF. Written as DNA, the CDR3 is TGCAGTGCTAGAAGAACTTCTAGGGAGACCCAGTACTTC.

The CDR3 sequence is CASSLAWGPGELFF. As DNA, the CDR3 is TGTGCCAGCAGCTTGGCCTGGGGTCCCGGGGAGCTGTTTTTT. V gene TRBV5-4 combines with J gene TRBJ2-2, with D hard to call. Germline values: CDR1 SGHNT, CDR2 YYREEE (reference sequence). V lost 0 bases and J 6 bases, leaving 9 bases between the germline ends. This CDR3 comprises 14 residues.

There are many counts of this clonotype. V gene TRBV5-1 combines with J gene TRBJ2-6; no clear D. CDR1 and CDR2 from the germline V gene are SGHRS and YFSETQ. The germline V and J ends were trimmed by 4 bases and 0 bases, with 11 bases remaining between them. The CDR3 length is 16 residues. CDR3 DNA: TGCGCCAGCAGCCCCCAACCGAGCTCTGGGGCCAACGTCCTGACTTTC. As protein: CASSPQPSSGANVLTF.

In this sample, this clonotype turned up many times. The V and J genes are TRBV6-5 and TRBJ1-2; possible D gene TRBD1, 6 bases. The germline V gene encodes CDR1 MNHEY and CDR2 SVGAGI. The V and J ends lost 1 base and 8 bases respectively, with 23 bases between them. The CDR3 loop spans 17 amino acids. CDR3: CASSYFGEGGTGRGYTF. Written as DNA, the CDR3 is TGTGCCAGCAGTTACTTCGGGGAAGGGGGGACGGGGAGAGGCTACACCTTC.